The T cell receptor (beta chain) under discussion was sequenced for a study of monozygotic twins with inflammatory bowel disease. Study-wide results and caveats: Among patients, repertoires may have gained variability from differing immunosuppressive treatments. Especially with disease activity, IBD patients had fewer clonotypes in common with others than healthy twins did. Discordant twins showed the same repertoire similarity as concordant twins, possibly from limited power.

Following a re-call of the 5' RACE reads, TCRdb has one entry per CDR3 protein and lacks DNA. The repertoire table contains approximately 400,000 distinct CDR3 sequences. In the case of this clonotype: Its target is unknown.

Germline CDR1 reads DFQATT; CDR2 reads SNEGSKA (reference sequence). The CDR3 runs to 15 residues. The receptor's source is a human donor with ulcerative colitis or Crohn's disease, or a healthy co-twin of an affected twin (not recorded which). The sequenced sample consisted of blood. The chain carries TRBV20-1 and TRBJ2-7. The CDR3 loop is CSARDHERPSYEQYF.